Here is one T cell receptor (beta chain) with its context. Its target is not known. These data belong to a study of cytomegalovirus exposure and HLA in healthy donors. The overall study: Most genotyped donors, over 70% of about 400, had Caucasian-associated genetic ancestry.

13 Jbeta primers and 60 Vbeta primers were used for the PCR. Sequencing was performed with immunoSEQ multiplex PCR; in TCRdb, only in-frame clones are kept and a portion is missing. The sample gives 100,000 to 150,000 clones, 60% to 80% of which show up once; around 4% is in the top ten. Study results and caveats: A few chains tied to CMV proved CMV antigen-specific in vitro. The authors enumerated 150 to 200 TCR beta chains as linked to cytomegalovirus. Later, an analysis showed that TCR beta chains associated with HLA were more clonally expanded than others that were equally common.

V dropped 5 bases and J dropped 5 bases, with 21 bases sitting between them. This CDR3 spans 16 amino acids. The V gene's germline CDR1 is SGHVS and CDR2 FNYEAQ. This rearrangement joins TRBV7-6 to TRBJ2-5, with D unresolved. This clonotype was sampled from a man aged 30 to 45 in good health and CMV-seronegative. Sequencing was performed on PBMCs. CDR3 region: CASSLYVGVPGETQYF. The CDR3 region has the DNA TGTGCCAGCAGCCTATATGTAGGTGTCCCCGGGGAGACCCAGTACTTC.